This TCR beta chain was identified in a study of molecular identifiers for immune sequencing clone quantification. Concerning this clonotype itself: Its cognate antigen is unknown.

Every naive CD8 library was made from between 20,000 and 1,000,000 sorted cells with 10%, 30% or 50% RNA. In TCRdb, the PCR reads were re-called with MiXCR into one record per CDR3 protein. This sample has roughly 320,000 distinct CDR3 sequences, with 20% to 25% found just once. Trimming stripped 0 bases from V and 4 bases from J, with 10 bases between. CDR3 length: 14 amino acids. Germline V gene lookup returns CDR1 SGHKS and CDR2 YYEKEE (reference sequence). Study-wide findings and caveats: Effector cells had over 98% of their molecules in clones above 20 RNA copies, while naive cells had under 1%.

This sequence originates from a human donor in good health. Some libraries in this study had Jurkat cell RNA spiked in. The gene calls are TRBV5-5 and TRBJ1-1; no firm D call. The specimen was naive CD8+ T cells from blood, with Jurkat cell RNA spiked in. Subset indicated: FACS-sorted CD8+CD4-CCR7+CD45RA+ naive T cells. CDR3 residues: CASSLARPVTEAFF. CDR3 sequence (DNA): TGTGCCAGCAGCTTGGCGCGGCCAGTCACTGAAGCTTTCTTT.